The rows below give T cell receptor beta chains drawn from one sample of a study of a mutant IDH1 vaccine in newly diagnosed glioma. TCRdb keeps only in-frame clones here, not all; method: immunoSEQ multiplex PCR. The data contain over 14,000 clones, more than 80% of them singletons. The sequencing here drew on PBMCs, taken from a glioma patient treated with radiotherapy, temozolomide or both. The receptors come from a woman in her forties with glioma. Some clones in this sample may be carry-over from other donors' samples. Each CDR3 is given with its conserved first and last residue.

cdr3_aa v_call
CASSVTPPGQGAGNTIYF TRBV5-1
CASSQVAVHEAFF TRBV14
CASSEGAGGPGTGELFF TRBV6-1
CASSDGQGGGGYTF TRBV27
CASSQRGLYNEQFF TRBV7-9
CASSPDGREAFF TRBV18
CASSLSAGLDEQYF TRBV7-8
CAWKGSNTEAFF TRBV30
CASSHPEVWTEAFF TRBV4-1
CASSVSAKETQYF TRBV25-1
CASSLSGRGSYEQYF TRBV5-8
CASSPGGTSGLYNEQFF TRBV18
CASSQFAEGSQYNEQFF TRBV4-1
CASRRQGNYEQYF TRBV11-3
CASSFSYEQYF TRBV5-1
CASSDREIEKLFF TRBV6-6
CASTPDSNNSPLHF TRBV19